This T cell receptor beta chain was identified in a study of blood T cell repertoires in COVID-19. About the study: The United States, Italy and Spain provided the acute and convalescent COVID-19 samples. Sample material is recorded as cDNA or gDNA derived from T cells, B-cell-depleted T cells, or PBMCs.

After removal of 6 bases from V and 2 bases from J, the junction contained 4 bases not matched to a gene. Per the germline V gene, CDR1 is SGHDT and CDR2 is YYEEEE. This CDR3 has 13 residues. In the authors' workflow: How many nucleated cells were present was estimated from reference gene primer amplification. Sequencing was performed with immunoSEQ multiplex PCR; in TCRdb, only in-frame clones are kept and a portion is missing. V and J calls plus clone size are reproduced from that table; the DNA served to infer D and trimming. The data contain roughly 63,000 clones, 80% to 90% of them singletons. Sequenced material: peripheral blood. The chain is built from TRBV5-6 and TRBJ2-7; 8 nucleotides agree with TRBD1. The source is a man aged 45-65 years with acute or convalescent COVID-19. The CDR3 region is CASNPQGAYEQYV. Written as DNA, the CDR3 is TGTGCCAGCAACCCACAGGGGGCCTACGAGCAGTACGTC.